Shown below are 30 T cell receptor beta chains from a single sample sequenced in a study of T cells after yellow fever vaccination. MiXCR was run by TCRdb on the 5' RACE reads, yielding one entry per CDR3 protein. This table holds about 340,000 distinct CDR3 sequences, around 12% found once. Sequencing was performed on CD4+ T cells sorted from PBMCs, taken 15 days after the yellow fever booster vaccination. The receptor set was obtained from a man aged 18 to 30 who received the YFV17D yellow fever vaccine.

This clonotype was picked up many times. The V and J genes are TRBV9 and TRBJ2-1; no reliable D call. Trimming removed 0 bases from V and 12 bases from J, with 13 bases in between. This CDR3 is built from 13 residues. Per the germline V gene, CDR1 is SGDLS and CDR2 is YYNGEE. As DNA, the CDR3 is TGTGCCAGCAGCGTAGCTGGCAGGCACCCGCAGTTCTTC. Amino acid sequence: CASSVAGRHPQFF.

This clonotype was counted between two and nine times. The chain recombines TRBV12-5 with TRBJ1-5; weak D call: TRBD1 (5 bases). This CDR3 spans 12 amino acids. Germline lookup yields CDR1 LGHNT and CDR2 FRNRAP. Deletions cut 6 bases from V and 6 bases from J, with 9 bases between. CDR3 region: CASGQGVQPQHF. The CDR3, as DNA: TGTGCTAGTGGACAAGGGGTTCAGCCCCAGCATTTT.

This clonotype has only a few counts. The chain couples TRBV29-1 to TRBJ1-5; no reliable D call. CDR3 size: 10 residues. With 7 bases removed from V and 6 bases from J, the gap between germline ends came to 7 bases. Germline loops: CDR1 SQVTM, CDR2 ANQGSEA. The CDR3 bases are TGCAGCGCCCCGGCTCAGCCCCAGCATTTT. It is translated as CSAPAQPQHF.

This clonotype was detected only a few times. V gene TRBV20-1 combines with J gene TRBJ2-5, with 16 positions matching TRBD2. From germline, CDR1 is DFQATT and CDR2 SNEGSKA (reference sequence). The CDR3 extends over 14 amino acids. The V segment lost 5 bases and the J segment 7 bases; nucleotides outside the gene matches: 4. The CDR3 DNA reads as TGCAGTGCTGGAGGGACTAGCGGGGGGGGGACCCAGTACTTC. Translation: CSAGGTSGGGTQYF.

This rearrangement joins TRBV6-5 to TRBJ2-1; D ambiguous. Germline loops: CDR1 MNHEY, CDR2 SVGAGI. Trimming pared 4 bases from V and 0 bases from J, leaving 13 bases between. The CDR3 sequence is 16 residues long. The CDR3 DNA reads TGTGCCAGCAGTTCTGCGGTTGCCCACTCCTACAATGAGCAGTTCTTC. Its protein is CASSSAVAHSYNEQFF.

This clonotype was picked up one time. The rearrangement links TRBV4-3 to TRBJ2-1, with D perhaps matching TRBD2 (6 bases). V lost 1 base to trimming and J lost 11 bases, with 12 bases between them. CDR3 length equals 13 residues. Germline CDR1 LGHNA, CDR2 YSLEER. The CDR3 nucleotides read TGCGCCAGCAGCCAAGCGGGCGGGGCGAAGCAGTTCTTC. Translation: CASSQAGGAKQFF.

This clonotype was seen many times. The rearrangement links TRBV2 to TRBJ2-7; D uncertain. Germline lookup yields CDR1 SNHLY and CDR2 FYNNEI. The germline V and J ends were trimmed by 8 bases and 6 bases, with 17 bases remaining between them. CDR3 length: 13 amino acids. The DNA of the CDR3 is TGTGCCAGCGGTCAGCTTCCTTCATCCGAGCAGTACGTC. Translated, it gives CASGQLPSSEQYV.

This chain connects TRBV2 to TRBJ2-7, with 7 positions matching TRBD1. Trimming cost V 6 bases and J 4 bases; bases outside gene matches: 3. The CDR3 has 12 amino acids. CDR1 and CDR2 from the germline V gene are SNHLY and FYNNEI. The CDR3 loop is CASRPTGYEQYV. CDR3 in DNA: TGTGCCAGCAGACCGACAGGGTACGAGCAGTACGTC.

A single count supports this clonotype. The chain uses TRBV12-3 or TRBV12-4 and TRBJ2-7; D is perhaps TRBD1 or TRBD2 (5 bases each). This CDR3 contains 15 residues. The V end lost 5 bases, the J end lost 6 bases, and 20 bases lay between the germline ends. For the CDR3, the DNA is TGTGCCAGCAGTAGGAGAGGGGCGGCCCAAGGCGAGCAGTACTTC. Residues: CASSRRGAAQGEQYF.

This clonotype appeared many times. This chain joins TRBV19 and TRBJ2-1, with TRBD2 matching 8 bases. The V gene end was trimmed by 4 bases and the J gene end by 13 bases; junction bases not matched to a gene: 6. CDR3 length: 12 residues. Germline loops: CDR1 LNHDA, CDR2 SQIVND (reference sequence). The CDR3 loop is CASSTSGGQQFF. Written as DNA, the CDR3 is TGTGCCAGTAGTACATCGGGGGGGCAACAGTTCTTC. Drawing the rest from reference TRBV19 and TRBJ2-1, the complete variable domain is DGGITQSPKYLFRKEGQNVTLSCEQNLNHDAMYWYRQDPGQGLRLIYYSQIVNDFQKGDIAEGYSVSREKKESFPLTVTSAQKNPTAFYLCASSTSGGQQFFGPGTRLTVL.

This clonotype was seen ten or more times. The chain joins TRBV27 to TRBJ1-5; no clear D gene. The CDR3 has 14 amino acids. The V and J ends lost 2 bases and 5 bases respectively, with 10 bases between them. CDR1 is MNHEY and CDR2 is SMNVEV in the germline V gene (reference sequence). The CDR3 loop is CASSLQGPHQPQHF. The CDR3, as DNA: TGTGCCAGCAGTTTACAAGGGCCTCATCAGCCCCAGCATTTT.

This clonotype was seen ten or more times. CDR3 DNA: TGTGCCACCAGTGATTTCCCGGCAGGAGGGGCAGGAGAGACCCAGTACTTC. Amino acids: CATSDFPAGGAGETQYF. The rearrangement joins TRBV24-1 to TRBJ2-5; TRBD2 is a possible D gene (6 bases). CDR1 is KGHDR, CDR2 SFDVKD, per germline. With 1 base removed from V and 4 bases from J, the gap between germline ends came to 18 bases. The CDR3 extends over 17 amino acids.

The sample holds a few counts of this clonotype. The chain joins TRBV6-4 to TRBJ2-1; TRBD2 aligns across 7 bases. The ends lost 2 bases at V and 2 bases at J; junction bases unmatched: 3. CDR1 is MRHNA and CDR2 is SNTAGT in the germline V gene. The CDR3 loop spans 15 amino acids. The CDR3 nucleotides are TGTGCCAGCAGTGACGTGGGGGGGGCCTACAATGAGCAGTTCTTC. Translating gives CASSDVGGAYNEQFF.

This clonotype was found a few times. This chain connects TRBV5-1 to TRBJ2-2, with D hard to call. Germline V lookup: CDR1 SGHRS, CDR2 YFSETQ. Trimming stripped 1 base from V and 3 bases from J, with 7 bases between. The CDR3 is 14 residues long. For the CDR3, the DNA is TGCGCCAGCAGCTTGTTCACAGACACCGGGGAGCTGTTTTTT. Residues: CASSLFTDTGELFF.

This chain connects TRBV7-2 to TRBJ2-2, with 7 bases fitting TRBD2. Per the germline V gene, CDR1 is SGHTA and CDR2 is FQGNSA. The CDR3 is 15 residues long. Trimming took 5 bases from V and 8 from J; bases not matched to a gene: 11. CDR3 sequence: CASSQLVGGTGELFF. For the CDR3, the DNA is TGTGCCAGCAGCCAGTTGGTCGGGGGGACTGGGGAGCTGTTTTTT.

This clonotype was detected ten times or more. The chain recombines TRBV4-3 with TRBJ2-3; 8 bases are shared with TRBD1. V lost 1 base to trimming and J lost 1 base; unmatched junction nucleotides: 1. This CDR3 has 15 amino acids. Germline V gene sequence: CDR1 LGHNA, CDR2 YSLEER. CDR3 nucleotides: TGCGCCAGCAGCCAAGGGGGACAGGGCACAGATACGCAGTATTTT. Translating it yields CASSQGGQGTDTQYF.

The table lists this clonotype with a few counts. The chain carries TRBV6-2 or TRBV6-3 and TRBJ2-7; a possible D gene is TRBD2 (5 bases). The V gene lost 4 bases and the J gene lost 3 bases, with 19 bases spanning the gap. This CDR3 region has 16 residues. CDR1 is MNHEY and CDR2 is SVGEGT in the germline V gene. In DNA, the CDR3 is TGTGCCAGCAGTTCCGGACCGAGGGCAGCGAACTACGAGCAGTACTTC. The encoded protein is CASSSGPRAANYEQYF.

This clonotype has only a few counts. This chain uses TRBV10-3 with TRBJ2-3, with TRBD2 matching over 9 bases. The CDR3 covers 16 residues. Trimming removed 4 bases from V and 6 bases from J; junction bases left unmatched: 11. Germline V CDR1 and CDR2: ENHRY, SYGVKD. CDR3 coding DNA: TGTGCCATCAGTGGTGAGGCGGGGGGGAGGTCGGATACGCAGTATTTT. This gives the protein CAISGEAGGRSDTQYF.

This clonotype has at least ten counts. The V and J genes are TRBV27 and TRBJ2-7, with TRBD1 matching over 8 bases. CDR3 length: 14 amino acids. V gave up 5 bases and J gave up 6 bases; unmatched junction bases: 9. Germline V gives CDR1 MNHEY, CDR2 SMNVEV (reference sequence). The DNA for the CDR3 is TGTGCCAGCAGTCGCCGACAGGGGCTTGGCGAGCAGTACGTC. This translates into CASSRRQGLGEQYV.

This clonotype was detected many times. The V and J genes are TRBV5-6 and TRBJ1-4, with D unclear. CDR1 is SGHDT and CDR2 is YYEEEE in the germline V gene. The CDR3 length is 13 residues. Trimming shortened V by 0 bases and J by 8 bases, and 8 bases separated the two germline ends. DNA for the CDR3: TGTGCCAGCAGCTTGGTCATGGGAGAAAAACTGTTTTTT. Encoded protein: CASSLVMGEKLFF. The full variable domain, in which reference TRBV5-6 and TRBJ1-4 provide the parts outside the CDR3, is DAGVTQSPTHLIKTRGQQVTLRCSPKSGHDTVSWYQQALGQGPQFIFQYYEEEERQRGNFPDRFSGHQFPNYSSELNVNALLLGDSALYLCASSLVMGEKLFFGSGTQLSVL.

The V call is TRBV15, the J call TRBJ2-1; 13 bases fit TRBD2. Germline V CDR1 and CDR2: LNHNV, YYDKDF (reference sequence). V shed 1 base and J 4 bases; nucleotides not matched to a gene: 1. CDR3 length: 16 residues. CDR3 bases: TGTGCCACCAGCAGAGCGGGACTAGCGGGATACAATGAGCAGTTCTTC. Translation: CATSRAGLAGYNEQFF.

The DNA of the CDR3 is TGCAGTGCTAGAGATTCGGCAGGAGCCTACGAGCAGTACGTC. Translating gives CSARDSAGAYEQYV. The gene calls are TRBV20-1 and TRBJ2-7, with D hard to call. Germline V gene lookup returns CDR1 DFQATT and CDR2 SNEGSKA (reference sequence). V dropped 0 bases and J dropped 2 bases, with 11 bases sitting between them. The CDR3 spans 14 residues.

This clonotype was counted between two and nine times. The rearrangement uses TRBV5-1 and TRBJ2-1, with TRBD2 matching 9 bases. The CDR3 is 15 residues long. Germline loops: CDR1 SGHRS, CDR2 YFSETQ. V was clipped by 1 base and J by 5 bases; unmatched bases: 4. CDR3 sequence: CASSLSLAGNNEQFF. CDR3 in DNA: TGCGCCAGCAGCTTGAGCCTAGCGGGGAACAATGAGCAGTTCTTC.

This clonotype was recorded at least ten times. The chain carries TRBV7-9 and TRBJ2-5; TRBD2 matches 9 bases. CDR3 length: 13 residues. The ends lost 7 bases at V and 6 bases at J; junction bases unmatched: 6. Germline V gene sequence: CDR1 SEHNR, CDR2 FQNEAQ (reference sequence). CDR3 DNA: TGTGCCAGCACCCTAGCGGGGATTCAGACCCAGTACTTC. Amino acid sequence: CASTLAGIQTQYF.

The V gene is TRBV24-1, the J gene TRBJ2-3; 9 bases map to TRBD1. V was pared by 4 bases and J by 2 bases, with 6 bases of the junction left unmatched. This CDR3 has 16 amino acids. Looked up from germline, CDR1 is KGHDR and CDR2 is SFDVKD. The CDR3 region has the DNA TGTGCCACCAGTGAGACAGGGGGGGGTGACACAGATACGCAGTATTTT. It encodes CATSETGGGDTDTQYF.

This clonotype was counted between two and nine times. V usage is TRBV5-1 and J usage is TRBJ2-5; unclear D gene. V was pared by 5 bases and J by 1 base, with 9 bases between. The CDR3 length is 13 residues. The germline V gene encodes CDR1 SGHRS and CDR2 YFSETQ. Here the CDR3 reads CASRPGSQETQYF. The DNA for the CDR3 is TGCGCCAGCAGACCCGGCTCCCAAGAGACCCAGTACTTC.

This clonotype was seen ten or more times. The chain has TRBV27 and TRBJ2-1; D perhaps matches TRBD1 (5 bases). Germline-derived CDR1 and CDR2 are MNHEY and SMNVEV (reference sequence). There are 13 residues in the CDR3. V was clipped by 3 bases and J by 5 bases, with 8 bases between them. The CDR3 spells CASSFRENNEQFF. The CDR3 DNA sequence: TGTGCCAGCAGTTTCAGGGAAAACAATGAGCAGTTCTTC.

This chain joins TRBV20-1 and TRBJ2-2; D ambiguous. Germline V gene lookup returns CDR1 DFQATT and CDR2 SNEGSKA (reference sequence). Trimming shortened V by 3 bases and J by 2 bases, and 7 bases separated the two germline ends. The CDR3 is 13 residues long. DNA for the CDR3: TGCAGTGCTAGGGCCTCAAACACCGGGGAGCTGTTTTTT. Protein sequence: CSARASNTGELFF.

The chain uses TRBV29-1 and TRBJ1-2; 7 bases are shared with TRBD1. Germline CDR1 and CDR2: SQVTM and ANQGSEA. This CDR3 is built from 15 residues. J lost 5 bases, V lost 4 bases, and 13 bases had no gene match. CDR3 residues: CSVVPVQGLGYGYTF. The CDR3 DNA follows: TGCAGCGTTGTTCCCGTACAGGGGCTGGGGTATGGCTACACCTTC.

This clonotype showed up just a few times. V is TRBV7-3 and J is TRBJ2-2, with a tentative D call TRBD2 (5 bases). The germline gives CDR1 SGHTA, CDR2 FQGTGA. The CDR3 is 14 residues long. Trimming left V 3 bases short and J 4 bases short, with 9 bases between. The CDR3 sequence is CASSLRASTGELFF. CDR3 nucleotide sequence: TGTGCCAGCAGCTTGAGGGCATCCACCGGGGAGCTGTTTTTT.